The rows below give T cell receptor beta chains drawn from one sample of a study of T-cell memory formation after mild COVID-19. TCRdb reprocessed the 5' RACE reads via MiXCR and lists one record per CDR3 protein. There are a few hundred thousand distinct CDR3 sequences in the sample; roughly 15% occur only once, and about a fifth lies in the top ten. Sequencing was done on a sample of PBMCs or a T cell subset sorted from them (not recorded which). These receptors were collected from a man aged 18 to 29 who had mild COVID-19 (a few samples of this study predate the infection). Cell type and time point are not known. The CDR3 runs from the conserved cysteine through the conserved F or W. A D gene is named only where the DNA matches it firmly. Not all rows give a size; the values are once, few, many and, for expanded clones, a class.

abundance: .
v_gene: TRBV6-1
d_gene: .
j_gene: TRBJ1-6
CDR3aa: CASSVDRDNSPLHF
CDR3nt: TGTGCCAGCAGCGTCGACAGAGATAATTCACCCCTCCACTTT

abundance: few
v_gene: TRBV20-1
d_gene: .
j_gene: TRBJ2-5
CDR3aa: CSARAAGGVGETQYF
CDR3nt: TGCAGTGCTAGGGCGGCCGGTGGGGTAGGAGAGACCCAGTACTTC

abundance: .
v_gene: TRBV12-3/TRBV12-4
d_gene: .
j_gene: TRBJ1-4
CDR3aa: CASSRWGIEAREKLFF
CDR3nt: TGTGCCAGCAGTCGGTGGGGAATCGAAGCCCGCGAAAAACTGTTTTTT

abundance: few
v_gene: TRBV6-5
d_gene: .
j_gene: TRBJ2-2
CDR3aa: CASSYNNGGGELFF
CDR3nt: TGTGCCAGCAGTTACAACAATGGGGGCGGGGAGCTGTTTTTT

abundance: few
v_gene: TRBV29-1
d_gene: .
j_gene: TRBJ1-1
CDR3aa: CSVEGERIWAEAFF
CDR3nt: TGCAGCGTTGAAGGGGAGAGGATATGGGCTGAAGCTTTCTTT

abundance: .
v_gene: TRBV6-1
d_gene: .
j_gene: TRBJ1-1
CDR3aa: CASSVPQPEAFF
CDR3nt: TGTGCCAGCAGTGTTCCCCAGCCTGAAGCTTTCTTT

abundance: .
v_gene: TRBV20-1
d_gene: .
j_gene: TRBJ2-3
CDR3aa: CSASQDPGDTQYF
CDR3nt: TGCAGTGCTAGTCAGGACCCCGGCGATACGCAGTATTTT

abundance: .
v_gene: TRBV6-1
d_gene: .
j_gene: TRBJ1-1
CDR3aa: CASSEYPLTEAFF
CDR3nt: TGTGCCAGCAGTGAATACCCCCTCACTGAAGCTTTCTTT

abundance: .
v_gene: TRBV5-1
d_gene: TRBD1
j_gene: TRBJ2-2
CDR3aa: CASSYRTGKVTGELFF
CDR3nt: TGCGCCAGCAGCTACCGGACAGGGAAGGTCACCGGGGAGCTGTTTTTT

abundance: few
v_gene: TRBV6-2/TRBV6-3
d_gene: .
j_gene: TRBJ1-2
CDR3aa: CASSDPGTPYGYTF
CDR3nt: TGTGCCAGCAGTGACCCCGGGACACCTTATGGCTACACCTTC

abundance: .
v_gene: TRBV2
d_gene: .
j_gene: TRBJ2-7
CDR3aa: CASSEEKAHYEQYF
CDR3nt: TGTGCCAGCAGTGAAGAAAAAGCGCACTACGAGCAGTACTTC

abundance: .
v_gene: TRBV6-6
d_gene: .
j_gene: TRBJ1-5
CDR3aa: CASSLSQARSHF
CDR3nt: TGTGCCAGCAGTCTCTCCCAGGCACGGTCGCATTTT

abundance: few
v_gene: TRBV5-5
d_gene: TRBD1
j_gene: TRBJ2-7
CDR3aa: CASSLGQVPTDYEQYF
CDR3nt: TGTGCCAGCAGCTTAGGACAGGTCCCAACCGACTACGAGCAGTACTTC

abundance: .
v_gene: TRBV7-2
d_gene: .
j_gene: TRBJ1-2
CDR3aa: CASSYQIRGGYTF
CDR3nt: TGTGCCAGCAGCTATCAAATTAGGGGTGGCTACACCTTC

abundance: many
v_gene: TRBV12-3/TRBV12-4
d_gene: TRBD1
j_gene: TRBJ2-7
CDR3aa: CASRLGQGHEQYF
CDR3nt: TGTGCCAGCAGGCTGGGACAGGGACACGAGCAGTACTTC

abundance: .
v_gene: TRBV9
d_gene: TRBD1
j_gene: TRBJ2-3
CDR3aa: CASSTRDRGADTQYF
CDR3nt: TGTGCCAGCAGCACCCGGGACAGGGGAGCAGATACGCAGTATTTT

abundance: few
v_gene: TRBV11-2
d_gene: .
j_gene: TRBJ1-2
CDR3aa: CASSPLTGRENYGYTF
CDR3nt: TGTGCCAGCAGCCCGCTCACAGGGAGAGAGAACTATGGCTACACCTTC

abundance: .
v_gene: TRBV18
d_gene: TRBD2
j_gene: TRBJ2-1
CDR3aa: CASSSGANYNEQFF
CDR3nt: TGTGCCAGCTCTAGCGGGGCGAACTACAATGAGCAGTTCTTC

abundance: .
v_gene: TRBV7-6
d_gene: .
j_gene: TRBJ2-7
CDR3aa: CASSFGDPKQYF
CDR3nt: TGTGCCAGCAGCTTCGGGGATCCCAAGCAGTACTTC

abundance: few
v_gene: TRBV29-1
d_gene: .
j_gene: TRBJ1-2
CDR3aa: CSVRQLAWGYTF
CDR3nt: TGCAGCGTTCGACAGTTGGCATGGGGCTACACCTTC

abundance: .
v_gene: TRBV10-3
d_gene: .
j_gene: TRBJ2-3
CDR3aa: CATTRTRGHTDTQYF
CDR3nt: TGTGCCACCACCCGAACCCGGGGACACACAGATACGCAGTATTTT

abundance: few
v_gene: TRBV5-1
d_gene: TRBD1
j_gene: TRBJ2-3
CDR3aa: CASSLGQGDTQYF
CDR3nt: TGCGCCAGCAGCCTGGGACAGGGAGATACGCAGTATTTT

abundance: many
v_gene: TRBV5-1
d_gene: TRBD2
j_gene: TRBJ2-1
CDR3aa: CASSLGLAGNDEQFF
CDR3nt: TGCGCCAGCAGCTTAGGTCTAGCGGGGAACGATGAGCAGTTCTTC

abundance: few
v_gene: TRBV5-1
d_gene: .
j_gene: TRBJ2-5
CDR3aa: CASTTGRETQYF
CDR3nt: TGCGCCAGCACCACAGGGAGGGAGACCCAGTACTTC

abundance: .
v_gene: TRBV7-2
d_gene: TRBD2
j_gene: TRBJ2-5
CDR3aa: CASSAHLAGGPGETQYF
CDR3nt: TGTGCCAGCAGCGCCCATCTAGCGGGGGGGCCGGGGGAGACCCAGTACTTC

abundance: .
v_gene: TRBV12-3/TRBV12-4
d_gene: TRBD1
j_gene: TRBJ2-3
CDR3aa: CASSLRDRDRDTQYF
CDR3nt: TGTGCCAGCAGTTTAAGGGACAGGGATCGGGATACGCAGTATTTT

abundance: .
v_gene: TRBV5-1
d_gene: .
j_gene: TRBJ1-4
CDR3aa: CASSPTSTEEKLFF
CDR3nt: TGCGCCAGCAGCCCCACGAGTACCGAGGAAAAACTGTTTTTT

abundance: .
v_gene: TRBV4-1
d_gene: .
j_gene: TRBJ2-5
CDR3aa: CASSQGEGGPETQYF
CDR3nt: TGCGCCAGCAGCCAAGGAGAAGGGGGTCCGGAGACCCAGTACTTC

abundance: few
v_gene: TRBV27
d_gene: .
j_gene: TRBJ2-3
CDR3aa: CASSFMYTDTQYF
CDR3nt: TGTGCCAGCAGTTTCATGTACACAGATACGCAGTATTTT

abundance: many
v_gene: TRBV12-3/TRBV12-4
d_gene: TRBD2
j_gene: TRBJ2-5
CDR3aa: CASSLRGGETQYF
CDR3nt: TGTGCCAGCAGTTTACGGGGGGGGGAGACCCAGTACTTC

abundance: .
v_gene: TRBV2
d_gene: TRBD1
j_gene: TRBJ1-2
CDR3aa: CASSEDRRYGYTF
CDR3nt: TGTGCCAGCAGCGAGGACAGGAGATATGGCTACACCTTC

abundance: .
v_gene: TRBV5-1
d_gene: TRBD2
j_gene: TRBJ2-3
CDR3aa: CASSPPASGVTDTQYF
CDR3nt: TGCGCCAGCAGCCCTCCGGCTAGCGGCGTCACAGATACGCAGTATTTT

abundance: many
v_gene: TRBV4-1
d_gene: .
j_gene: TRBJ2-3
CDR3aa: CASSQVYTSTDTQYF
CDR3nt: TGCGCCAGCAGCCAAGTTTATACTAGCACAGATACGCAGTATTTT

abundance: .
v_gene: TRBV6-5
d_gene: .
j_gene: TRBJ2-3
CDR3aa: CASSYSSGAGDTQYF
CDR3nt: TGTGCCAGCAGTTACTCTTCGGGGGCTGGAGATACGCAGTATTTT

abundance: few
v_gene: TRBV6-2/TRBV6-3
d_gene: .
j_gene: TRBJ2-2
CDR3aa: CASSYRRRSNTGELFF
CDR3nt: TGTGCCAGCAGTTACCGCCGGAGGTCTAACACCGGGGAGCTGTTTTTT

abundance: .
v_gene: TRBV9
d_gene: .
j_gene: TRBJ1-2
CDR3aa: CASSVESSGERGYTF
CDR3nt: TGTGCCAGCAGCGTAGAAAGCTCAGGGGAGCGTGGCTACACCTTC

abundance: few
v_gene: TRBV6-5
d_gene: .
j_gene: TRBJ1-5
CDR3aa: CASRARDDNQPQHF
CDR3nt: TGTGCCAGCAGGGCCCGGGACGATAATCAGCCCCAGCATTTT

abundance: few
v_gene: TRBV3-1
d_gene: TRBD1
j_gene: TRBJ1-2
CDR3aa: CASSQEYDRAVYGYTF
CDR3nt: TGTGCCAGCAGCCAAGAGTACGACAGGGCGGTCTATGGCTACACCTTC

abundance: .
v_gene: TRBV6-5
d_gene: .
j_gene: TRBJ1-3
CDR3aa: CASSYSGTPTPGNTIYF
CDR3nt: TGTGCCAGCAGTTACAGCGGGACCCCGACCCCTGGAAACACCATATATTTT

abundance: .
v_gene: TRBV15
d_gene: TRBD1
j_gene: TRBJ1-1
CDR3aa: CATSRPQGIEHTEAFF
CDR3nt: TGTGCCACCAGCAGACCACAGGGGATAGAACACACTGAAGCTTTCTTT

abundance: few
v_gene: TRBV29-1
d_gene: .
j_gene: TRBJ2-7
CDR3aa: CSVEKNAAGADEQYF
CDR3nt: TGCAGCGTTGAAAAGAACGCAGCCGGGGCTGACGAGCAGTACTTC

abundance: .
v_gene: TRBV18
d_gene: .
j_gene: TRBJ1-6
CDR3aa: CASSSGQAARSPLHF
CDR3nt: TGTGCCAGCTCATCCGGGCAGGCGGCTCGGTCACCCCTCCACTTT

abundance: few
v_gene: TRBV6-2/TRBV6-3
d_gene: TRBD1
j_gene: TRBJ2-2
CDR3aa: CASSFQGAPPGELFF
CDR3nt: TGTGCCAGCAGTTTTCAGGGGGCCCCGCCCGGGGAGCTGTTTTTT

abundance: many
v_gene: TRBV12-3/TRBV12-4
d_gene: .
j_gene: TRBJ2-7
CDR3aa: CASSLRDRYEQYF
CDR3nt: TGTGCCAGCAGTTTGCGGGATCGCTACGAGCAGTACTTC

abundance: few
v_gene: TRBV7-9
d_gene: .
j_gene: TRBJ1-1
CDR3aa: CASSVRQLNTEAFF
CDR3nt: TGTGCCAGCAGCGTCCGACAGCTGAACACTGAAGCTTTCTTT

abundance: .
v_gene: TRBV20-1
d_gene: TRBD1
j_gene: TRBJ2-4
CDR3aa: CSGPEGQGNLDIQYF
CDR3nt: TGCAGTGGGCCGGAGGGACAGGGAAATCTGGACATTCAGTACTTC

abundance: .
v_gene: TRBV5-4
d_gene: .
j_gene: TRBJ2-1
CDR3aa: CASSLSGRSYNEQFF
CDR3nt: TGTGCCAGCAGCTTGTCGGGACGGAGCTACAATGAGCAGTTCTTC

abundance: few
v_gene: TRBV7-2
d_gene: .
j_gene: TRBJ1-5
CDR3aa: CASSSRDGRNQPQHF
CDR3nt: TGTGCCAGCAGCTCTCGGGACGGCCGCAATCAGCCCCAGCATTTT

abundance: .
v_gene: TRBV18
d_gene: .
j_gene: TRBJ1-6
CDR3aa: CASSLWGESTSPLHF
CDR3nt: TGTGCCAGCTCCCTGTGGGGAGAGAGTACCTCACCCCTCCACTTT

abundance: few
v_gene: TRBV6-2/TRBV6-3
d_gene: TRBD1
j_gene: TRBJ1-5
CDR3aa: CASGAGGTLQHF
CDR3nt: TGTGCCAGCGGGGCAGGGGGCACACTCCAGCATTTT

abundance: few
v_gene: TRBV12-3/TRBV12-4
d_gene: .
j_gene: TRBJ1-1
CDR3aa: CASSFLGVTIEAFF
CDR3nt: TGTGCCAGCAGTTTCCTGGGTGTAACAATTGAAGCTTTCTTT

abundance: .
v_gene: TRBV7-8
d_gene: .
j_gene: TRBJ2-7
CDR3aa: CASSVEGFRYEQYF
CDR3nt: TGTGCCAGCAGCGTCGAGGGGTTTCGGTACGAGCAGTACTTC

abundance: few
v_gene: TRBV6-2/TRBV6-3
d_gene: TRBD1
j_gene: TRBJ2-7
CDR3aa: CASRDRGYPYEQYF
CDR3nt: TGTGCCAGCAGAGACAGGGGATACCCCTACGAGCAGTACTTC

abundance: few
v_gene: TRBV7-2
d_gene: .
j_gene: TRBJ2-3
CDR3aa: CASSLAPSRTDTQYF
CDR3nt: TGTGCCAGCAGCTTAGCGCCTTCTCGCACAGATACGCAGTATTTT